A single sample is the source of the 13 T cell receptor beta chains below, sequenced in a study of cytomegalovirus exposure and HLA in healthy donors. Sequencing used immunoSEQ multiplex PCR; TCRdb keeps in-frame clones, though not all of them. The table shows some 73,000 clones, with over 85% occurring only once. The sample consisted of PBMCs. The receptors shown here come from a young woman in good health and CMV-seropositive.

V is TRBV9 and J is TRBJ1-3; tentative D call: TRBD1 (5 bases). The CDR3 totals 19 residues. Germline assignment: CDR1 SGDLS and CDR2 YYNGEE. V dropped 3 bases and J dropped 0 bases, with 22 bases sitting between them. The CDR3 reads CASSEPRAGNNLSGNTIYF. Here the CDR3 DNA reads TGTGCCAGCAGCGAACCCCGGGCAGGGAACAATCTCTCTGGAAACACCATATATTTT.

V gene TRBV6-5 combines with J gene TRBJ2-1; D gene unclear. Germline loops: CDR1 MNHEY, CDR2 SVGAGI. V was pared by 5 bases and J by 0 bases, with 8 bases between. The CDR3 has 14 residues. This chain's CDR3 is CASSPTYSYNEQFF. CDR3 nucleotide sequence: TGTGCCAGCAGTCCCACATACTCCTACAATGAGCAGTTCTTC.

The chain recombines TRBV30 with TRBJ2-1, with 10 bases aligning to TRBD1. V gave up 5 bases and J gave up 12 bases; unmatched junction bases: 10. Germline V gives CDR1 GTSNPN, CDR2 SVGIG (reference sequence). CDR3 length equals 13 residues. The CDR3 loop reads CAWDYRDRGTQFF. The CDR3, as DNA: TGTGCCTGGGACTACCGGGACAGGGGTACGCAGTTCTTC.

The rearrangement uses TRBV29-1 and TRBJ2-7; 8 bases line up with TRBD1. Germline V gene data show CDR1 as SQVTM and CDR2 as ANQGSEA. This CDR3 has 13 amino acids. V lost 6 bases, J lost 6 bases, and 10 bases stayed unmatched. The CDR3 bases are TGCAGCGTCCGGACAGGGACGGACAGCGAGCAGTACTTC. It specifies CSVRTGTDSEQYF.

The chain recombines TRBV7-9 with TRBJ1-5, with a weak D call TRBD1 (5 bases). The CDR3 has 14 residues. V dropped 4 bases and J dropped 5 bases, with 12 bases sitting between them. Germline loops: CDR1 SEHNR, CDR2 FQNEAQ (reference sequence). The DNA of the CDR3 is TGTGCCAGCAGCTGGGGGGAGGGCGATCAGCCCCAGCATTTT. It codes for CASSWGEGDQPQHF.

J is TRBJ1-1 and V is TRBV4-3; TRBD1 matches at 8 bases. This CDR3 region has 15 residues. Germline V gene lookup returns CDR1 LGHNA and CDR2 YSLEER. The junction had 5 bases not matched to a gene; V was cut back by 4 bases and J by 1 base. CDR3 bases: TGCGCCAGCAGCCCGTGGACAGGGTCGAACACTGAAGCTTTCTTT. Amino acids: CASSPWTGSNTEAFF.

This chain joins TRBV7-6 and TRBJ2-1; D perhaps matches TRBD1 (6 bases). Trimming pared 5 bases from V and 8 bases from J, leaving 31 bases between. Germline V gene sequence: CDR1 SGHVS, CDR2 FNYEAQ. The CDR3 is 19 amino acids. The CDR3 spells CASSHSSGTPSAPGDEQFF. The CDR3 nucleotides read TGTGCCAGCAGCCACAGCTCCGGGACACCCAGTGCCCCTGGGGATGAGCAGTTCTTC.

A single count supports this clone. The CDR3 bases are TGCGCCAGCAGCCCCGCGGTGGGGCACACGACAGGGGGGAACACTGAAGCTTTCTTT. It encodes CASSPAVGHTTGGNTEAFF. This chain joins TRBV4-3 and TRBJ1-1; 9 bases line up with TRBD1. Germline V gene lookup returns CDR1 LGHNA and CDR2 YSLEER. The V segment lost 4 bases and the J segment 1 base; nucleotides outside the gene matches: 16. This CDR3 is 19 amino acids long.

The chain couples TRBV4-3 to TRBJ1-4, with 9 bases matching TRBD1. The V segment lost 1 base and the J segment 5 bases; nucleotides outside the gene matches: 8. Looked up from germline, CDR1 is LGHNA and CDR2 is YSLEER. The CDR3 sequence is 17 residues long. This CDR3 reads CASSQAPTGTGNEKLFF. DNA for the CDR3: TGCGCCAGCAGCCAAGCACCCACCGGGACAGGGAATGAAAAACTGTTTTTT.

The chain uses TRBV11-1 and TRBJ2-2; D possibly corresponds to TRBD1 (5 bases). The CDR3 length is 14 residues. CDR1 is SGHAT and CDR2 is FQDESV in the germline V gene (reference sequence). V lost 2 bases and J 5 bases, leaving 9 bases between the germline ends. The CDR3 DNA sequence: TGTGCCAGCAGCTTATGGCAGGGAACCGGGGAGCTGTTTTTT. Translated: CASSLWQGTGELFF. Using reference TRBV11-1 and TRBJ2-2 for the parts outside the CDR3, the full variable domain is EAEVAQSPRYKITEKSQAVAFWCDPISGHATLYWYRQILGQGPELLVQFQDESVVDDSQLPKDRFSAERLKGVDSTLKIQPAELGDSAMYLCASSLWQGTGELFFGEGSRLTVL.

This sequence joins TRBV7-9 and TRBJ1-1; D remains unclear. Germline CDR1 reads SEHNR; CDR2 reads FQNEAQ (reference sequence). V lost 5 bases and J lost 11, with 18 bases in between. The CDR3 is made up of 13 amino acids. CDR3 region: CASSPPLAERAFF. The CDR3 DNA reads as TGTGCCAGCAGCCCGCCGTTGGCAGAGCGTGCTTTCTTT.

V usage is TRBV6-1 and J usage is TRBJ2-5; D is perhaps TRBD2 (6 bases). The CDR3 totals 14 residues. Germline CDR1 MNHNS, CDR2 SASEGT. V lost 7 bases and J lost 1, with 13 bases in between. This chain's CDR3 is CASTFGGGQETQYF. The CDR3 nucleotides read TGTGCCAGCACCTTCGGGGGTGGCCAAGAGACCCAGTACTTC.

V and J are TRBV6-1 and TRBJ2-7, with a possible D match to TRBD2 (5 bases). There are 14 residues in the CDR3. Trimming took 2 bases from V and 4 from J, leaving 12 bases between them. Germline CDR1 MNHNS, CDR2 SASEGT. This CDR3 is CASSEPGFQYEQYF. In nucleotides, the CDR3 is TGTGCCAGCAGTGAACCGGGATTTCAGTACGAGCAGTACTTC.